Detailed here is one TCR beta chain. The target antigen is unknown. The data were obtained in a study of cytomegalovirus exposure and HLA in healthy donors. Study-wide findings and caveats: It was about 180 TCR beta chains that were listed as cytomegalovirus-associated. The study found most TCR sequences rare, yet found some public TCRs in many donors. Several top significant clusters appeared, in a later analysis, to be linked to common viral pathogens. Most TCR beta V segments were productive about 90% or about 30% of the time in an earlier analysis.

V shed 3 bases and J shed 2 bases, with 15 bases lying between them. Germline CDR1 and CDR2: SGDLS and YYNGEE. This CDR3 is 15 amino acids long. The study ran its PCR with 60 Vbeta and 13 Jbeta primers. TCRdb's copy holds only in-frame clones and misses some; the assay was immunoSEQ multiplex PCR. The sample lists under 150,000 clones, approximately 81% seen once, with about 2% in the top ten. The sequence came from a man aged 18 to 30 in good health and CMV-seronegative. The V call is TRBV9, the J call TRBJ2-7, with a tentative D call TRBD1 (6 bases). Sequencing was carried out using PBMCs. The CDR3 spells CASSATGTRAYEQYF. CDR3 DNA sequence: TGTGCCAGCAGCGCTACCGGGACAAGAGCCTACGAGCAGTACTTC.